The 17 T cell receptor beta chains below come from one sample, sequenced in a study of T cell responses to AZD1222 COVID-19 vaccine. Measured with immunoSEQ multiplex PCR; TCRdb has only the in-frame clones, and not every one. The table shows about 150,000 clones, with approximately 90% occurring only once. The sample here was peripheral blood, taken 28 days after the second AZD1222 dose. Receptors were obtained from an adult who received the AZD1222 COVID-19 vaccine.

This sequence joins TRBV28 and TRBJ1-5; D remains unclear. The V and J ends lost 2 bases and 6 bases respectively, with 11 bases between them. Germline loops: CDR1 MDHEN, CDR2 SYDVKM. This CDR3 has 14 residues. CDR3 sequence reads: CASSLGRGTQPQHF. The CDR3 DNA follows: TGTGCCAGCAGTTTAGGGCGGGGAACTCAGCCCCAGCATTTT.

The chain is built from TRBV6-2 or TRBV6-3 and TRBJ1-5; no clear D gene. The V gene's germline CDR1 is MNHEY and CDR2 SVGEGT. The CDR3 consists of 15 residues. The V and J ends lost 0 bases and 3 bases respectively, with 9 bases between them. For the CDR3, the DNA is TGTGCCAGCAGTTACTCGGGAGCAAACAATCAGCCCCAGCATTTT. Translated: CASSYSGANNQPQHF.

This chain links TRBV19 with TRBJ1-3; TRBD1 might be the D (6 bases). This CDR3 is built from 13 residues. Germline V gives CDR1 LNHDA, CDR2 SQIVND (reference sequence). The CDR3 region is CAWGGVDGNTIYF. CDR3 bases: TGTGCTTGGGGGGGCGTCGATGGAAACACCATATATTTT.

This clone showed up just a few times. This chain joins TRBV7-9 and TRBJ2-7; D is undetermined. This CDR3 is built from 15 residues. Trimming left V 4 bases short and J 2 bases short, with 15 bases between. Germline-derived CDR1 and CDR2 are SEHNR and FQNEAQ (reference sequence). The CDR3, as DNA: TGTGCCAGCAGCTCCCGACGTAACCTTCCCTACGAGCAGTACTTC. Translation gives CASSSRRNLPYEQYF.

The chain recombines TRBV5-1 with TRBJ2-1; 11 nucleotides agree with TRBD1. Germline CDR1 reads SGHRS; CDR2 reads YFSETQ. The CDR3 runs to 16 residues. V was pared by 2 bases and J by 9 bases, with 10 bases of the junction left unmatched. The CDR3 spells CASSFGVRTGGAEQFF. As DNA, the CDR3 is TGCGCCAGCAGCTTCGGGGTAAGGACAGGGGGCGCTGAGCAGTTCTTC.

This clone was observed a few times. The chain employs TRBV7-8 and TRBJ1-1; D is undetermined. The V gene's germline CDR1 is SGHVS and CDR2 FQNEAQ. This CDR3 has 13 residues. The V end lost 7 bases, the J end lost 3 bases, and 12 bases lay between the germline ends. This CDR3 is CASTLRGDTEAFF. In DNA form, the CDR3 reads TGTGCCAGCACTCTTAGAGGAGACACTGAAGCTTTCTTT. The complete variable domain, with remaining parts taken from reference TRBV7-8 and TRBJ1-1, reads GAGVSQSPRYKVAKRGQDVALRCDPISGHVSLFWYQQALGQGPEFLTYFQNEAQLDKSGLPSDRFFAERPEGSVSTLKIQRTQQEDSAVYLCASTLRGDTEAFFGQGTRLTVV.

V and J are TRBV7-2 and TRBJ2-7, with 15 nucleotides matching TRBD2. The CDR3 loop spans 16 amino acids. Germline V lookup: CDR1 SGHTA, CDR2 FQGNSA. V lost 2 bases to trimming and J lost 12 bases; unmatched junction nucleotides: 11. The CDR3 sequence: CASSLFSGTSGRITYF. The CDR3 DNA is TGTGCCAGCAGCTTATTTTCGGGGACTAGCGGGAGGATAACGTACTTC. Full variable domain (rest looked up from reference TRBV7-2 and TRBJ2-7): GAGVSQSPSNKVTEKGKDVELRCDPISGHTALYWYRQSLGQGLEFLIYFQGNSAPDKSGLPSDRFSAERTGGSVSTLTIQRTQQEDSAVYLCASSLFSGTSGRITYFGPGTRLTVT.

The J gene is TRBJ1-6, the V gene TRBV28, with a weak D call TRBD1 (5 bases). Germline V gives CDR1 MDHEN, CDR2 SYDVKM. V was cut by 3 bases and J by 7 bases, with 10 bases left in between. The CDR3 loop spans 14 amino acids. The CDR3 nucleotides read TGTGCCAGCAGTTTCGGGCAGGGAAATTCACCCCTCCACTTT. It specifies CASSFGQGNSPLHF.

The chain is built from TRBV3-1 (or the pseudogene TRBV3-2) and TRBJ1-1, with 10 bases aligning to TRBD1. This CDR3 contains 14 residues. CDR1 and CDR2 (germline): LGHDT, YNNKEL (reference sequence). The junction had 1 base not matched to a gene; V was cut back by 4 bases and J by 2 bases. The CDR3 sequence: CASSRTGGNTEAFF. CDR3 DNA: TGTGCCAGCAGCCGGACAGGGGGAAACACTGAAGCTTTCTTT.

The chain uses TRBV28 and TRBJ2-7; 7 bases align to TRBD2. V was clipped by 7 bases and J by 6 bases; unmatched bases: 6. CDR3 length: 12 residues. Per germline, CDR1 MDHEN and CDR2 SYDVKM. CDR3 protein: CASKRPGGEQYF. CDR3 DNA: TGTGCCAGCAAGCGTCCGGGGGGCGAGCAGTACTTC.

The CDR3 nucleotides read TGTGCCAGCTCTCGGATAGAAGGTGGTAACTATGGCTACACCTTC. Protein sequence: CASSRIEGGNYGYTF. V gene TRBV18 combines with J gene TRBJ1-2; the D is unclear. V lost 6 bases to trimming and J lost 1 base, with 15 bases between them. Germline V CDR1 and CDR2: KGHSH, LQKENI. This CDR3 has 15 amino acids.

Comments on this clone: The junction departs from the called germline gene at one end, perhaps through a read error. The chain employs TRBV9 and TRBJ1-2; D is ambiguous. The CDR3 contains 8 residues. CDR1 is SGDLS, CDR2 YYNGEE, per germline. CDR3 DNA: TGTGCCAGCAGCCCTCTGGAATTC. Residues: CASSPLEF.

J is TRBJ1-2 and V is TRBV4-1; D is possibly TRBD1 (5 bases). Trimming cost V 1 base and J 4 bases, with 13 bases left between them. This CDR3 spans 15 amino acids. Germline CDR1 and CDR2: MGHRA and YSYEKL. The CDR3 DNA follows: TGCGCCAGCAGCCAAGGACGACAGTCACGCTATGGCTACACCTTC. Its translation: CASSQGRQSRYGYTF.

V gene TRBV6-1 combines with J gene TRBJ1-3; D gene uncertain. The CDR3 runs to 16 residues. Trimming cost V 2 bases and J 0 bases, with 11 bases left between them. Per germline, CDR1 MNHNS and CDR2 SASEGT. The CDR3 nucleotides read TGTGCCAGCAGTGAATTACCGGGATCCTCTGGAAACACCATATATTTT. Translation: CASSELPGSSGNTIYF.

This clone was seen a single time. This chain joins TRBV14 and TRBJ2-7; D unclear. Germline CDR1 reads SGHDN; CDR2 reads FVKESK. The CDR3 is 11 amino acids. V lost 3 bases and J lost 9, with 9 bases in between. The DNA of the CDR3 is TGTGCCAGCAGCCATTTCCCTGGGCAGTACTTC. It encodes CASSHFPGQYF.

The chain uses TRBV13 and TRBJ2-7; the D is unclear. The V end lost 1 base, the J end lost 2 bases, and 6 bases lay between the germline ends. The CDR3 has 13 residues. Per the germline V gene, CDR1 is PRHDT and CDR2 is FYEKMQ (reference sequence). The CDR3, as DNA: TGTGCCAGCAGCTTAGCCTACGCCTACGAGCAGTACTTC. Encoded protein: CASSLAYAYEQYF.

The J gene is TRBJ2-7, the V gene TRBV5-1; 10 positions match TRBD1. The germline gives CDR1 SGHRS, CDR2 YFSETQ. This CDR3 has 15 residues. Trimming took 0 bases from V and 3 from J; bases not matched to a gene: 3. CDR3: CASSLGDRGHYEQYF. The CDR3 nucleotides read TGCGCCAGCAGCTTGGGAGACAGGGGGCACTACGAGCAGTACTTC. Complete variable domain (other parts from reference TRBV5-1 and TRBJ2-7): KAGVTQTPRYLIKTRGQQVTLSCSPISGHRSVSWYQQTPGQGLQFLFEYFSETQRNKGNFPGRFSGRQFSNSRSEMNVSTLELGDSALYLCASSLGDRGHYEQYFGPGTRLTVT.